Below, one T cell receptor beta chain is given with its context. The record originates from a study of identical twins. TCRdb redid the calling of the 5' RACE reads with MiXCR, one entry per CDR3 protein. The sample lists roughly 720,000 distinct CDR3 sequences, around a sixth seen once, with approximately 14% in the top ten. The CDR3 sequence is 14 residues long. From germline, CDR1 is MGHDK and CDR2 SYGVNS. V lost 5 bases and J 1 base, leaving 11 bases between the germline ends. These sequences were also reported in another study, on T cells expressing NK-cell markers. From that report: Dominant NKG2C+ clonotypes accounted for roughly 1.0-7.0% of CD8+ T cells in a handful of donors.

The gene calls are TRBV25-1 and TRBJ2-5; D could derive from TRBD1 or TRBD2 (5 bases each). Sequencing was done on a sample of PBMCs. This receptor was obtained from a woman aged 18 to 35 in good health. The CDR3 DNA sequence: TGTGCCAGCAGTTTCGGGACGATCCAAGAGACCCAGTACTTC. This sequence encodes CASSFGTIQETQYF.